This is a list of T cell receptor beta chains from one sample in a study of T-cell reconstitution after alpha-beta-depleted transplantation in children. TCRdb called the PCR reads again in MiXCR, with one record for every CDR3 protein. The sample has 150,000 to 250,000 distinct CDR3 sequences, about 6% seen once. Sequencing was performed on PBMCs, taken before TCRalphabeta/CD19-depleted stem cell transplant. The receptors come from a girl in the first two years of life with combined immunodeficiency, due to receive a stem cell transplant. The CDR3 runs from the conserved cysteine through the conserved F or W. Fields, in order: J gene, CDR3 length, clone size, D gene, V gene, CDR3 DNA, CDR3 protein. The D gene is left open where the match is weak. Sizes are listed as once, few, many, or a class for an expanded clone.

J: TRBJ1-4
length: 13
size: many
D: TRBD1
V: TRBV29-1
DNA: TGCAGCGTTGGCGGACAGGAAGGTGAAAAACTGTTTTTT
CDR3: CSVGGQEGEKLFF

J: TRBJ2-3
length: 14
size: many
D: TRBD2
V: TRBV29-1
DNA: TGCAGCGTTGCGACTAGCGGGAGGTCAGATACGCAGTATTTT
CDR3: CSVATSGRSDTQYF

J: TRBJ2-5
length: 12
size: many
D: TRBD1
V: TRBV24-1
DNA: TGTGCCACCGCGGGACAGGGGAAGACCCAGTACTTC
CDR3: CATAGQGKTQYF

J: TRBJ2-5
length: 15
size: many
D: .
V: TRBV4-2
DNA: TGTGCCAGCAGCCAATCTAGCCAGCGGGAAGAGACCCAGTACTTC
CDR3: CASSQSSQREETQYF

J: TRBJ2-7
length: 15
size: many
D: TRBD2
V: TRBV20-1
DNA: TGCAGTGCTAGTTTGCCTAGCGGGAGCGAGTACGAGCAGTACTTC
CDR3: CSASLPSGSEYEQYF

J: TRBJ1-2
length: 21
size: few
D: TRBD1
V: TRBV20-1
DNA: TGCAGTGCTAGAGATGGTTTAGGGTGGCCATTGCCCGGGACAGGGGCATATGGCTACACCTTC
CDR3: CSARDGLGWPLPGTGAYGYTF

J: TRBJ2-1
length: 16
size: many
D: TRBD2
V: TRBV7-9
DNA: TGTGCCAGCAGCTTCCCAGCGGGAGAAGTAGACAATGAGCAGTTCTTC
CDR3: CASSFPAGEVDNEQFF

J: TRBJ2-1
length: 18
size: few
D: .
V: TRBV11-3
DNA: TGTGCCAGCAGCTTACTATACGGGGATCCCAGCTCCTACAATGAGCAGTTCTTC
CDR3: CASSLLYGDPSSYNEQFF

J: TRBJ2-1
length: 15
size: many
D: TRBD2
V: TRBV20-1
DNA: TGCAGTGCTATTCCTAGCGGGCCCTCCTACAATGAGCAGTTCTTC
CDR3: CSAIPSGPSYNEQFF

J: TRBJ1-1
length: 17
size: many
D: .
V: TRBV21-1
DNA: TGTGCCAGCAGCAAAGTGGGCCCCCCTTCCGGGACCACTGAAGCTTTCTTT
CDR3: CASSKVGPPSGTTEAFF